The 29 T cell receptor beta chains given below trace back to one sample, sequenced in a study of human T cells and chemical hapten exposure. One entry per CDR3 protein, called by TCRdb with MiXCR from the RACE reads. The sample lists some 49,000 distinct CDR3 sequences, approximately 9.1% occurring once. Time point specified: patch test 1, 2 weeks after DPC sensitization. The sample's treatment: therapeutic diphenylcyclopropenone sensitization with weekly scalp DPC. The sample was whole blood, taken in connection with sensitization to the hapten diphenylcyclopropenone (DPC). These receptors were collected from a woman in her 50s with alopecia areata. Some clones in this sample may be carry-over from other donors' samples.

This clonotype was seen at least ten times. The chain recombines TRBV28 with TRBJ2-3, with D tentatively TRBD2 (6 bases). The germline CDR1 and CDR2 sequences are MDHEN and SYDVKM. Deletions cut 6 bases from V and 2 bases from J, with 15 bases between. The CDR3 totals 15 residues. In DNA, the CDR3 is TGTGCCAGCAGCCCCTGGGGGGACGACACAGATACGCAGTATTTT. Translation: CASSPWGDDTDTQYF.

V usage is TRBV12-3 or TRBV12-4 and J usage is TRBJ1-5; possible D gene TRBD1, 5 bases. This CDR3 contains 18 residues. Trimming took off 3 bases at V and 2 bases at J, with 20 bases between the two ends. The CDR3 loop reads CASSLEITGTTGNQPQHF. In nucleotides, the CDR3 is TGTGCCAGCAGTTTGGAAATAACCGGGACGACCGGCAATCAGCCCCAGCATTTT.

This clonotype was observed at least ten times. V is TRBV6-5 and J is TRBJ2-7; maybe TRBD1 (5 bases). V was trimmed by 4 bases and J by 7 bases, leaving 11 bases between them. This CDR3 comprises 12 residues. The V gene's germline CDR1 is MNHEY and CDR2 SVGAGI. CDR3 sequence (DNA): TGTGCCAGCAGTTCTCCCCAGGGAGAGCAGTACTTC. Protein sequence: CASSSPQGEQYF.

The V call is TRBV20-1, the J call TRBJ2-1; 13 nucleotides match TRBD2. Germline CDR1 is DFQATT and CDR2 is SNEGSKA (reference sequence). The CDR3 has 17 residues. Losses at the gene ends were 1 base for V and 4 bases for J; bases not matched to a gene: 7. CDR3 in DNA: TGCAGTGCTAGAGCGGGGCGACTAGCGGGAGGATACAATGAGCAGTTCTTC. Its translation: CSARAGRLAGGYNEQFF.

This clonotype showed up many times. This rearrangement joins TRBV18 to TRBJ1-3; D is possibly TRBD1 (6 bases). The CDR3 totals 17 residues. CDR1 KGHSH and CDR2 LQKENI come from the germline V gene. Trimming took 3 bases from V and 0 from J, leaving 15 bases between them. The CDR3 loop is CASSPSGARSSGNTIYF. The CDR3 region has the DNA TGTGCCAGCTCACCTTCAGGGGCGCGGTCCTCTGGAAACACCATATATTTT.

This clonotype was detected ten times or more. The chain combines TRBV20-1 with TRBJ1-2; 8 bases are a match to TRBD1. CDR1 and CDR2 (germline): DFQATT, SNEGSKA (reference sequence). This CDR3 has 15 residues. With 0 bases clipped from V and 2 bases from J, the junction kept 5 bases outside the gene matches. The CDR3 DNA sequence: TGCAGTGCTAGAGATCGAGGACAGGGCAACTATGGCTACACCTTC. Protein sequence: CSARDRGQGNYGYTF.

This clonotype has ten or more counts. The V and J genes are TRBV7-6 and TRBJ2-6; possible D gene TRBD1, 7 bases. V was clipped by 5 bases and J by 1 base, with 18 bases between them. This CDR3 comprises 18 residues. The germline gives CDR1 SGHVS, CDR2 FNYEAQ. As DNA, the CDR3 is TGTGCCAGCAGCCCCGGAGGCAGGGGGACTTCTGGGGCCAACGTCCTGACTTTC. Its translation: CASSPGGRGTSGANVLTF.

This clonotype was detected many times. The gene calls are TRBV28 and TRBJ2-6, with 10 positions matching TRBD2. The CDR3 runs to 16 residues. CDR1 and CDR2 (germline): MDHEN, SYDVKM. V lost 5 bases to trimming and J lost 7 bases; unmatched junction nucleotides: 8. CDR3 coding DNA: TGTGCCAGCAGTGCCCACCTAGCGGGAGCAGCCAACGTCCTGACTTTC. The encoded protein is CASSAHLAGAANVLTF.

This clonotype was seen repeatedly, ten times or more. V gene TRBV7-8 combines with J gene TRBJ2-1; possibly TRBD2 for D (6 bases). Germline loops: CDR1 SGHVS, CDR2 FQNEAQ. The CDR3 is 15 amino acids. V lost 2 bases and J 4 bases, leaving 12 bases between the germline ends. The CDR3: CASSLWDSVYNEQFF. The CDR3 DNA is TGTGCCAGCAGCTTATGGGACTCCGTGTACAATGAGCAGTTCTTC.

CDR3 loop: CAWARQVISGNTIYF. The CDR3 DNA reads as TGTGCCTGGGCCCGACAGGTGATCTCTGGAAACACCATATATTTT. V is TRBV30 and J is TRBJ1-3; D may be TRBD1 (6 bases). V lost 5 bases to trimming and J lost 0 bases, with 14 bases between them. Germline CDR1 GTSNPN, CDR2 SVGIG (reference sequence). The CDR3 totals 15 residues.

The CDR3 region has the DNA TGTGCCAGCAGTTTCGGGACTAGCGGGAGTGATACGCAGTATTTT. Protein product: CASSFGTSGSDTQYF. J is TRBJ2-3 and V is TRBV28; 14 bases line up with TRBD2. This CDR3 spans 15 amino acids. CDR1 is MDHEN, CDR2 SYDVKM, per germline. The junction had 2 bases not matched to a gene; V was cut back by 3 bases and J by 6 bases.

Many counts were recorded for this clonotype. The chain combines TRBV5-8 with TRBJ2-7; D not resolved. The germline CDR1 and CDR2 sequences are SGHTS and YDEGEE. There are 10 residues in the CDR3. Trimming took 5 bases from V and 5 from J, leaving 5 bases between them. CDR3 sequence reads: CASSRDEQYF. The CDR3 DNA follows: TGTGCCAGCAGTCGGGACGAGCAGTACTTC. The full variable domain, in which reference TRBV5-8 and TRBJ2-7 provide the parts outside the CDR3, is EAGVTQSPTHLIKTRGQQATLRCSPISGHTSVYWYQQALGLGLQFLLWYDEGEERNRGNFPPRFSGRQFPNYSSELNVNALELEDSALYLCASSRDEQYFGPGTRLTVT.

The chain links TRBV15 to TRBJ1-6, with D unresolved. The CDR3 loop spans 14 amino acids. Germline CDR1 reads LNHNV; CDR2 reads YYDKDF (reference sequence). Trimming pared 1 base from V and 9 bases from J, leaving 10 bases between. CDR3 in amino acids: CATSRGEPFSPLHF. The CDR3, as DNA: TGTGCCACCAGCAGAGGCGAACCATTTTCACCCCTCCACTTT.

In this sample, this clonotype turned up many times. CDR3 nucleotide sequence: TGTGCCAGCAGCTTAGCGTCTCCCCGGAACGAGCAGTACTTC. Translating it yields CASSLASPRNEQYF. The chain combines TRBV11-2 with TRBJ2-7; D is unclear. The CDR3 extends over 14 amino acids. In germline, CDR1 is SGHAT, CDR2 FQNNGV. Trimming took off 1 base at V and 5 bases at J, with 12 bases between the two ends.

This clonotype was recorded at least ten times. The chain's CDR3 is CASSLKRTSGFHEQYF. Here the CDR3 DNA reads TGTGCCAGCAGCTTGAAACGGACTAGCGGCTTCCACGAGCAGTACTTC. The V and J genes are TRBV11-2 and TRBJ2-7; 10 bases map to TRBD2. Unmatched junction bases numbered 10, after V lost 3 bases and J lost 5 bases. This CDR3 region has 16 residues. Germline assignment: CDR1 SGHAT and CDR2 FQNNGV.

The chain is built from TRBV28 and TRBJ2-7; 7 nucleotides match TRBD1. V shed 6 bases and J 5 bases; nucleotides not matched to a gene: 4. Germline CDR1 reads MDHEN; CDR2 reads SYDVKM. The CDR3 is 12 residues long. The CDR3: CASSDRANEQYF. DNA of the CDR3: TGTGCCAGCAGCGACAGGGCCAACGAGCAGTACTTC.

This clonotype was seen repeatedly, ten times or more. The chain joins TRBV5-1 to TRBJ1-2; D is perhaps TRBD1 (6 bases). The germline V gene encodes CDR1 SGHRS and CDR2 YFSETQ. The V and J ends lost 4 bases and 4 bases respectively, with 14 bases between them. The CDR3 runs to 14 residues. The DNA for the CDR3 is TGCGCCAGCAGCCCGGACAGCCGTTCCTATGGCTACACCTTC. Its protein is CASSPDSRSYGYTF. Supplemented by reference TRBV5-1 and TRBJ1-2, the full variable domain reads KAGVTQTPRYLIKTRGQQVTLSCSPISGHRSVSWYQQTPGQGLQFLFEYFSETQRNKGNFPGRFSGRQFSNSRSEMNVSTLELGDSALYLCASSPDSRSYGYTFGSGTRLTVV.

This clonotype was picked up many times. The chain joins TRBV11-2 to TRBJ2-7; 8 bases are a match to TRBD2. In germline, CDR1 is SGHAT, CDR2 FQNNGV. Losses at the gene ends were 2 bases for V and 3 bases for J; bases not matched to a gene: 6. There are 15 residues in the CDR3. In DNA form, the CDR3 reads TGTGCCAGCAGCTTACGGGGGGGACCCAGCTACGAGCAGTACTTC. This codes for CASSLRGGPSYEQYF.

This clonotype showed up many times. V is TRBV5-6 and J is TRBJ1-5; TRBD1 matches 8 bases. This CDR3 contains 13 residues. Germline CDR1 reads SGHDT; CDR2 reads YYEEEE. The trim removed 4 bases at V and 7 bases at J, leaving 4 bases unmatched. The CDR3 here is CASSRTGLQPQHF. CDR3 coding DNA: TGTGCCAGCAGCAGGACAGGGCTACAGCCCCAGCATTTT.

This clonotype came up many times. This sequence joins TRBV20-1 and TRBJ1-5, with D perhaps TRBD1 (5 bases). Germline loops: CDR1 DFQATT, CDR2 SNEGSKA (reference sequence). This CDR3 comprises 13 residues. V was trimmed by 2 bases and J by 5 bases, leaving 10 bases between them. CDR3 residues: CSARRGGDQPQHF. The CDR3 bases are TGCAGTGCTAGAAGGGGAGGTGATCAGCCCCAGCATTTT.

This chain links TRBV7-2 with TRBJ1-4; the D is unclear. In germline, CDR1 is SGHTA, CDR2 FQGNSA. This CDR3 has 15 residues. Trimming pared 6 bases from V and 7 bases from J, leaving 18 bases between. The CDR3 region is CASRHDRGVAEKLFF. CDR3 sequence (DNA): TGTGCCAGCAGACATGACCGAGGTGTAGCTGAAAAACTGTTTTTT.

This chain joins TRBV12-3 or TRBV12-4 and TRBJ1-1; no definite D call. This CDR3 is built from 14 residues. The V and J ends lost 7 bases and 7 bases respectively, with 19 bases between them. CDR3 residues: CASNPISGYGEAFF. DNA of the CDR3: TGTGCCAGCAACCCTATCTCCGGTTACGGTGAAGCTTTCTTT.

The V gene is TRBV28, the J gene TRBJ1-2; no reliable D call. The CDR3 is made up of 11 amino acids. V lost 7 bases and J 2 bases, leaving 5 bases between the germline ends. Germline V CDR1 and CDR2: MDHEN, SYDVKM. The CDR3 bases are TGTGCCAGCACCTCAAACTATGGCTACACCTTC. It encodes CASTSNYGYTF.

This clonotype occurred many times. This chain connects TRBV11-2 to TRBJ2-3, with D hard to call. Germline V gene lookup returns CDR1 SGHAT and CDR2 FQNNGV. This CDR3 region has 11 residues. The V gene lost 8 bases and the J gene lost 3 bases, with 6 bases spanning the gap. The CDR3 region has the DNA TGTGCCAGCGGATGGACAGATACGCAGTATTTT. This gives the protein CASGWTDTQYF. Full variable domain (remainder filled in from reference TRBV11-2 and TRBJ2-3): EAGVAQSPRYKIIEKRQSVAFWCNPISGHATLYWYQQILGQGPKLLIQFQNNGVVDDSQLPKDRFSAERLKGVDSTLKIQPAKLEDSAVYLCASGWTDTQYFGPGTRLTVL.

This clonotype showed up just a few times. This sequence joins TRBV12-3 or TRBV12-4 and TRBJ1-6; the D is unclear. The CDR3 extends over 15 amino acids. V gave up 5 bases and J gave up 5 bases, with 13 bases separating them. The CDR3 spells CASSPDGAHNSPLHF. The CDR3 DNA sequence: TGTGCCAGCAGTCCGGACGGTGCCCATAATTCACCCCTCCACTTT.

The chain employs TRBV28 and TRBJ2-1, with D perhaps TRBD2 (7 bases). There are 15 residues in the CDR3. CDR1 MDHEN and CDR2 SYDVKM come from the germline V gene. With 6 bases removed from V and 4 bases from J, the gap between germline ends came to 16 bases. As DNA, the CDR3 is TGTGCCAGCAGCCAGATAGGGGGGGTGTACAATGAGCAGTTCTTC. Translated, it gives CASSQIGGVYNEQFF.

This clonotype occurred a few times. The DNA of the CDR3 is TGTGCTAGTGGTTTGGCTGGGGGGATCACAGATACGCAGTATTTT. Translated, it gives CASGLAGGITDTQYF. The chain links TRBV12-5 to TRBJ2-3; D is perhaps TRBD2 (6 bases). With 1 base removed from V and 2 bases from J, the gap between germline ends came to 10 bases. The CDR3 contains 15 residues. CDR1 LGHNT and CDR2 FRNRAP come from the germline V gene.

This clonotype appeared many times. The rearrangement links TRBV19 to TRBJ2-7, with D perhaps given as TRBD1 or TRBD2 (5 bases each). With 3 bases removed from V and 5 bases from J, the gap between germline ends came to 11 bases. The CDR3 is 13 amino acids. From germline, CDR1 is LNHDA and CDR2 SQIVND (reference sequence). As DNA, the CDR3 is TGTGCCAGTAGTATTCCCGGGACGGACGAGCAGTACTTC. This gives the protein CASSIPGTDEQYF.

J is TRBJ1-2 and V is TRBV15, with 7 bases aligning to TRBD1. The V and J ends lost 0 bases and 5 bases, in that order; junction bases with no gene match: 12. The CDR3 extends over 17 amino acids. Germline CDR1 LNHNV, CDR2 YYDKDF (reference sequence). The CDR3 region is CATSRDLWDSYRYGYTF. The CDR3 coding sequence is TGTGCCACCAGCAGAGATCTGTGGGACAGTTATCGTTATGGCTACACCTTC. Full variable domain (missing parts from reference TRBV15 and TRBJ1-2): DAMVIQNPRYQVTQFGKPVTLSCSQTLNHNVMYWYQQKSSQAPKLLFHYYDKDFNNEADTPDNFQSRRPNTSFCFLDIRSPGLGDTAMYLCATSRDLWDSYRYGYTFGSGTRLTVV.